These 24 T cell receptor beta chains share one sample of origin, sequenced in a study of glioma-infiltrating T cells after dendritic cell vaccination. Time point specified: after dendritic cell vaccination, including at tumor progression/relapse. Sequencing was performed with immunoSEQ multiplex PCR; in TCRdb, only in-frame clones are kept and a portion is missing. This table holds tens of thousands of clones, under 85% found once. The input for sequencing was blood, taken after dendritic cell vaccination. These receptors all stem from a human donor with glioblastoma.

This chain uses TRBV23-1 with TRBJ2-5; TRBD1 might be the D (5 bases). TRBV23-1 is given ORF status, its function remaining uncertain. The CDR3 is 14 residues long. V lost 2 bases, J lost 5 bases, and 12 bases lay in between. The CDR3 coding sequence is TGCGCCAGCAGTCAAAAGGCAGGGATGGAGACCCAGTACTTC. Encoded protein: CASSQKAGMETQYF.

This chain uses TRBV5-1 with TRBJ2-3; 11 bases agree with TRBD2. The CDR3 has 17 residues. Germline V gene sequence: CDR1 SGHRS, CDR2 YFSETQ. V lost 4 bases, J lost 2 bases, and 9 bases stayed unmatched. CDR3: CASSPLTSGASTDTQYF. The CDR3 DNA is TGCGCCAGCAGCCCTTTGACTAGCGGGGCCTCCACAGATACGCAGTATTTT.

This clone was counted a single time. The rearrangement links TRBV2 to TRBJ1-4; a weak D match, TRBD1 (6 bases). The germline V gene encodes CDR1 SNHLY and CDR2 FYNNEI. Between the trimmed V and J ends, which lost 6 bases and 7 bases, there was a span of 18 bases. This CDR3 spans 15 amino acids. For the CDR3, the DNA is TGTGCCAGCAGCGAAACAGGGTGGTGGAGTGAAAAACTGTTTTTT. This codes for CASSETGWWSEKLFF.

The chain employs TRBV5-1 and TRBJ2-2, with 7 nucleotides matching TRBD2. This CDR3 is 16 amino acids long. V trimming: 5 bases; J trimming: 9 bases; junction bases outside the gene matches: 16. CDR1 SGHRS and CDR2 YFSETQ come from the germline V gene. CDR3 sequence: CASRALAVPTDRELFF. CDR3 bases: TGCGCCAGCAGGGCTCTAGCGGTTCCCACCGACCGGGAGCTGTTTTTT.

V usage is TRBV4-1 and J usage is TRBJ2-7; D is undetermined. Looked up from germline, CDR1 is MGHRA and CDR2 is YSYEKL. CDR3 length: 13 residues. V dropped 3 bases and J dropped 2 bases, with 8 bases sitting between them. DNA of the CDR3: TGCGCCAGCAGCCAGAGCCGTGCCTACGAGCAGTACTTC. It is translated as CASSQSRAYEQYF.

This sequence joins TRBV6-6 and TRBJ1-6, with 7 bases matching TRBD1. The CDR3 contains 14 residues. The junction had 8 bases not matched to a gene; V was cut back by 10 bases and J by 5 bases. Germline-derived CDR1 and CDR2 are MNHNY and SVGAGI (reference sequence). DNA for the CDR3: TGTGCCACCAGAACGGGACAGCATAATTCACCCCTCCACTTT. Encoded protein: CATRTGQHNSPLHF.

The J gene is TRBJ1-5, the V gene TRBV7-2, with D maybe TRBD1 (6 bases). Germline-derived CDR1 and CDR2 are SGHTA and FQGNSA. CDR3 length equals 13 residues. V gave up 5 bases and J gave up 2 bases, with 7 bases separating them. Written as DNA, the CDR3 is TGTGCCAGCAGCAACAGGGGCAATCAGCCCCAGCATTTT. This sequence encodes CASSNRGNQPQHF.

The chain links TRBV5-8 to TRBJ2-1; TRBD2 matches at 10 bases. The V gene end was trimmed by 4 bases and the J gene end by 4 bases; junction bases not matched to a gene: 2. There are 14 residues in the CDR3. Germline V gene sequence: CDR1 SGHTS, CDR2 YDEGEE. CDR3 amino acids: CASSLAGEYNEQFF. The CDR3 nucleotides are TGTGCCAGCAGCCTAGCGGGGGAGTACAATGAGCAGTTCTTC.

The V gene is TRBV5-6, the J gene TRBJ2-3; 11 bases line up with TRBD2. CDR1 SGHDT and CDR2 YYEEEE come from the germline V gene. The CDR3 is 17 amino acids. The V and J ends lost 4 bases and 0 bases, in that order; junction bases with no gene match: 7. The CDR3 region is CASSPIAGGTSTDTQYF. The CDR3 coding sequence is TGTGCCAGCAGCCCAATAGCGGGGGGGACCAGCACAGATACGCAGTATTTT.

The chain is built from TRBV11-2 and TRBJ1-1; D unresolved. CDR1 and CDR2 (germline): SGHAT, FQNNGV. The V and J ends lost 1 base and 1 base respectively, with 4 bases between them. This CDR3 region has 13 residues. DNA of the CDR3: TGTGCCAGCAGCTTAGCGAGGAACACTGAAGCTTTCTTT. Translated: CASSLARNTEAFF.

The rearrangement joins TRBV5-1 to TRBJ2-7; no clear D gene. Germline values: CDR1 SGHRS, CDR2 YFSETQ. V was clipped by 0 bases and J by 2 bases, with 6 bases between them. The CDR3 consists of 13 residues. This CDR3 is CASSLDTTYEQYF. The CDR3 DNA reads as TGCGCCAGCAGCTTGGACACAACCTACGAGCAGTACTTC. Full variable domain (outside the CDR3, taken from reference TRBV5-1 and TRBJ2-7): KAGVTQTPRYLIKTRGQQVTLSCSPISGHRSVSWYQQTPGQGLQFLFEYFSETQRNKGNFPGRFSGRQFSNSRSEMNVSTLELGDSALYLCASSLDTTYEQYFGPGTRLTVT.

This clone was detected a few times. J is TRBJ1-2 and V is TRBV5-8; D not certain. V was pared by 2 bases and J by 0 bases, with 14 bases between. The CDR3 covers 16 residues. Germline CDR1 reads SGHTS; CDR2 reads YDEGEE. CDR3 loop: CASSFRTKVPNYGYTF. The CDR3 DNA reads as TGTGCCAGCAGCTTCCGCACTAAGGTCCCTAACTATGGCTACACCTTC.

This rearrangement joins TRBV18 to TRBJ1-2, with 7 bases that match TRBD1. The junction had 7 bases not matched to a gene; V was cut back by 3 bases and J by 0 bases. CDR1 and CDR2 from the germline V gene are KGHSH and LQKENI. This CDR3 spans 16 amino acids. The CDR3 protein is CASSPLTGQTNYGYTF. DNA of the CDR3: TGTGCCAGCTCACCGCTGACAGGGCAGACTAACTATGGCTACACCTTC.

The gene calls are TRBV4-1 and TRBJ2-4; TRBD1 matches 10 bases. The ends lost 1 base at V and 6 bases at J; junction bases unmatched: 6. The CDR3 is made up of 16 amino acids. Per the germline V gene, CDR1 is MGHRA and CDR2 is YSYEKL. The CDR3 spells CASSQVTGTGVNIQYF. CDR3 nucleotides: TGCGCCAGCAGCCAAGTTACTGGGACAGGGGTAAACATTCAGTACTTC.

The rearrangement links TRBV5-4 to TRBJ2-7; unclear D gene. V lost 2 bases to trimming and J lost 2 bases, with 11 bases between them. This CDR3 is built from 14 residues. Germline CDR1 is SGHNT and CDR2 is YYREEE (reference sequence). As DNA, the CDR3 is TGTGCCAGCAGCTTACCGTCCCCGGCCTACGAGCAGTACTTC. This codes for CASSLPSPAYEQYF.

The V and J genes are TRBV5-1 and TRBJ1-2; D is perhaps TRBD1 (6 bases). The CDR3 extends over 13 amino acids. CDR1 and CDR2 (germline): SGHRS, YFSETQ. V was clipped by 4 bases and J by 2 bases, with 9 bases between them. The CDR3 DNA reads TGCGCCAGCAGCCCGGGACAAAACTATGGCTACACCTTC. Amino acid sequence: CASSPGQNYGYTF.

The genes are TRBV5-1 and TRBJ1-4; TRBD1 matches 7 bases. V lost 3 bases, J lost 9 bases, and 11 bases stayed unmatched. CDR1 and CDR2 (germline): SGHRS, YFSETQ. The CDR3 extends over 15 amino acids. CDR3: CASSSGQELDKKLFF. CDR3 sequence (DNA): TGCGCCAGCAGCTCTGGACAGGAGCTAGATAAAAAACTGTTTTTT.

The CDR3 DNA follows: TGTGCCAGCAGTGAACTTAGCGGGGGGCCAGATACGCAGTATTTT. It is translated as CASSELSGGPDTQYF. The chain is built from TRBV6-1 and TRBJ2-3; TRBD2 matches at 10 bases. There are 15 residues in the CDR3. CDR1 MNHNS and CDR2 SASEGT come from the germline V gene. V was pared by 2 bases and J by 4 bases, with 3 bases of the junction left unmatched.

J is TRBJ2-5 and V is TRBV7-6, with 11 bases identical to TRBD1. The ends lost 2 bases at V and 2 bases at J; junction bases unmatched: 7. This CDR3 spans 17 amino acids. Germline V gene sequence: CDR1 SGHVS, CDR2 FNYEAQ. CDR3 DNA: TGTGCCAGCAGCTTAAGTTTGGGACAGGGGGGTCAAGAGACCCAGTACTTC. Its protein product is CASSLSLGQGGQETQYF.

There are a few counts of this clone. The chain uses TRBV2 and TRBJ1-2; D unresolved. Looked up from germline, CDR1 is SNHLY and CDR2 is FYNNEI. The CDR3 sequence is 12 residues long. V lost 4 bases and J lost 5, with 8 bases in between. CDR3 loop: CASSGGKYGYTF. CDR3 sequence (DNA): TGTGCCAGCAGTGGAGGAAAGTATGGCTACACCTTC. The complete variable domain, with remaining parts taken from reference TRBV2 and TRBJ1-2, reads EPEVTQTPSHQVTQMGQEVILRCVPISNHLYFYWYRQILGQKVEFLVSFYNNEISEKSEIFDDQFSVERPDGSNFTLKIRSTKLEDSAMYFCASSGGKYGYTFGSGTRLTVV.

The chain joins TRBV5-1 to TRBJ1-1; a weak D match, TRBD1 (6 bases). Germline V gene lookup returns CDR1 SGHRS and CDR2 YFSETQ. The CDR3 is 14 amino acids. V was clipped by 2 bases and J by 4 bases, with 12 bases between them. CDR3 bases: TGCGCCAGCAGCTTTTCAGGGGTGGGCACTGAAGCTTTCTTT. This translates into CASSFSGVGTEAFF.

The rearrangement joins TRBV4-1 to TRBJ1-2, with D possibly TRBD1 on 5 matching bases. The CDR3 runs to 16 residues. The ends were cut back, 4 bases at V and 6 bases at J, with 21 bases in the middle. Looked up from germline, CDR1 is MGHRA and CDR2 is YSYEKL. The CDR3 protein is CASSRTGLALKNGYTF. CDR3 coding DNA: TGCGCCAGCAGCCGCACGGGACTGGCATTGAAGAATGGCTACACCTTC.

The V call is TRBV6-1, the J call TRBJ1-2; D remains ambiguous. CDR3 size: 14 residues. V was shortened by 4 bases and J by 2 bases, with 11 bases between the two germline ends. Germline-derived CDR1 and CDR2 are MNHNS and SASEGT. CDR3 residues: CASSAVATNYGYTF. CDR3 nucleotides: TGTGCCAGCAGTGCGGTAGCTACGAACTATGGCTACACCTTC.

The chain uses TRBV6-6 and TRBJ1-1, with D perhaps TRBD1 (5 bases). CDR1 and CDR2 (germline): MNHNY, SVGAGI (reference sequence). The CDR3 runs to 15 residues. Trimming took 6 bases from V and 8 from J, leaving 22 bases between them. The CDR3 DNA follows: TGTGCCAGCAGCCAAGCGGTGGGGGGGTGGGGGGAAGCTTTCTTT. Translation gives CASSQAVGGWGEAFF.